This paragraph reports one TCR beta chain. Its antigen is still unknown. No base-level quality is on record; no much larger clone is a single base apart. The sample comes from a study of blood T cell repertoires in COVID-19 (dated by TCRdb to 2019 to 2021). Concerning the study at large: Samples from collaborators originated in the United States, Italy and Spain and spanned both the acute and convalescent phases of COVID-19. The material from the prospective study consisted of cDNA or gDNA derived from T cells, B-cell-depleted T cells, or PBMCs. Deeply sampled blood TCRbeta repertoires from subjects exposed to, actively infected with, or recovered from COVID-19 were included in the dataset. The repertoires were released in a freely available public database intended as a resource for research on the immune response to SARS-CoV-2. Samples were obtained from the ongoing ImmuneRACE study (first 160 participants) and from 1,254 subjects provided by 6 global collaborators. Sample metadata almost always included a de-identified subject ID, COVID-19 status, age in years and sex. Where available, HLA class I and class II types were obtained from metadata supplied by the sample provider rather than from assay-based typing.

Another Seattle source contributed samples from volunteer blood donors who had recovered from COVID-19. The collaborating institutions used their own protocols to collect whole blood in K2EDTA tubes. For TCRbeta analysis, collaborators shipped samples as frozen whole blood, isolated PBMCs, or DNA extracted from either of those sample types. TCRbeta CDR3 regions were amplified from genomic DNA by means of the immunoSEQ Assay, a bias-controlled multiplex PCR. Turning to the authors' computational methods: The number of nucleated cells in each sample was estimated by amplification of reference gene primers within the assay. To quantify the absolute abundance of each unique TCRbeta CDR3 rearrangement, sequence reads were collapsed and filtered. For each sample, productive Simpson clonality was calculated by taking the square root of Simpson's diversity index across productive rearrangements. The source is immuneACCESS, and TCRdb retained only in-frame sequences with V and J called. Part of the clones is not carried over; for the studies checked, unresolved V genes explain less than half of this, and the remainder is unexplained. V and J calls and clone size follow that table, whereas D and trimming were derived from the DNA. The sample profile shows some 250,000 clones; approximately 84% of them were found once. Together, the top ten hold 2.5% to 3.5% of the sample.

CDR1 and CDR2 (SEHNR, FQNEAQ) derive from the germline V gene (reference sequence). V is shortened by 5 bases, J by 0 bases, and the region joining them spans 18 bases. Counted from cysteine to phenylalanine, this CDR3 has 17 amino acids. Only the CDR3 portion is preserved as DNA: 51 bases, with reading frame beginning at the first base. Points the paper makes about the study in general: How much clinical and demographic metadata was included differed by source and by participant, and the metadata was provided uncurated.

Sequencing input: peripheral blood. This clonotype was sampled from a woman aged 25 to 45 who had recovered from COVID-19. The chain uses TRBV7-9 and TRBJ2-3; TRBD2 is perhaps the D gene, given 6 matching bases. The CDR3 region has the sequence CASSMTRGDFSTDTQYF. The nucleotide sequence is TGTGCCAGCAGCATGACCCGCGGGGATTTTAGCACAGATACGCAGTATTTT. Full variable domain (CDR3 extended with the reference TRBV7-9 and TRBJ2-3 proteins): DTGVSQNPRHKITKRGQNVTFRCDPISEHNRLYWYRQTLGQGPEFLTYFQNEAQLEKSRLLSDRFSAERPKGSFSTLEIQRTEQGDSAMYLCASSMTRGDFSTDTQYFGPGTRLTVL.